Presented here are 30 T cell receptor beta chains from one specimen sequenced in a study of glioma-infiltrating T cells after dendritic cell vaccination. Time point indicated: after dendritic cell vaccination, including at tumor progression/relapse. Libraries were prepared by immunoSEQ multiplex PCR; TCRdb keeps only in-frame clonotypes and omits some of them. The repertoire has 90,000 to 95,000 clones, 75% to 90% of them found once; the top ten carry less than 2.5%. Sequencing used blood, obtained after dendritic cell vaccination. Receptors originate from a human donor with glioblastoma.

The chain employs TRBV4-1 and TRBJ2-3; D not resolved. Germline lookup yields CDR1 MGHRA and CDR2 YSYEKL. Trimming pared 1 base from V and 2 bases from J, leaving 10 bases between. CDR3 length: 15 residues. The CDR3 is CASSQGSGLTDTQYF. The CDR3 DNA reads as TGCGCCAGCAGCCAAGGGTCCGGTCTCACAGATACGCAGTATTTT.

The chain couples TRBV2 to TRBJ2-7; D uncertain. There are 12 residues in the CDR3. Trimming stripped 7 bases from V and 9 bases from J, with 16 bases between. Germline lookup yields CDR1 SNHLY and CDR2 FYNNEI. The CDR3 region has the DNA TGTGCCAGCACAACGGGTCCCTTGTTGCAGTACGTC. Translating it yields CASTTGPLLQYV.

Concerning this clone itself: Distinct nucleotide sequences in the sample also encode this CDR3. The J gene is TRBJ2-3, the V gene TRBV27, with D possibly being TRBD2 (6 bases). The CDR3 contains 14 residues. Looked up from germline, CDR1 is MNHEY and CDR2 is SMNVEV (reference sequence). The V end was cut by 6 bases, the J end by 2 bases, with 12 bases between. CDR3 sequence reads: CASSLGGYTDTQYF. The CDR3 bases are TGTGCCAGCAGCCTTGGAGGGTACACAGATACGCAGTATTTT.

The chain recombines TRBV7-9 with TRBJ2-2; D perhaps matches TRBD2 (5 bases). V was shortened by 6 bases and J by 4 bases, with 12 bases between the two germline ends. There are 14 residues in the CDR3. Germline CDR1 reads SEHNR; CDR2 reads FQNEAQ (reference sequence). CDR3 bases: TGTGCCAGCAGTGACCCTGGGAGCACCGGGGAGCTGTTTTTT. This sequence encodes CASSDPGSTGELFF.

This chain joins TRBV10-3 and TRBJ2-3, with 13 positions matching TRBD2. Trimming took 2 bases from V and 5 from J; bases not matched to a gene: 7. Germline loops: CDR1 ENHRY, CDR2 SYGVKD. This CDR3 comprises 17 residues. CDR3 sequence: CAISEVLLAGGQDTQYF. The CDR3 DNA sequence: TGTGCCATCAGTGAGGTTTTACTAGCGGGGGGGCAAGATACGCAGTATTTT.

The chain couples TRBV6-5 to TRBJ1-5, with a possible D match to TRBD1 (5 bases). Between the trimmed V and J ends, which lost 5 bases and 5 bases, there was a span of 16 bases. CDR3 size: 15 residues. Germline CDR1 MNHEY, CDR2 SVGAGI. In DNA form, the CDR3 reads TGTGCCAGCAGTCGGGCGGGGGGTCAGGATCAGCCCCAGCATTTT. Translation gives CASSRAGGQDQPQHF.

V and J are TRBV6-4 and TRBJ2-3, with TRBD1 as a possible D gene (5 bases). V lost 6 bases to trimming and J lost 2 bases, with 12 bases between them. The CDR3 is made up of 14 amino acids. Germline loops: CDR1 MRHNA, CDR2 SNTAGT. CDR3 bases: TGTGCCAGCAGCCGCGACAGAAACACAGATACGCAGTATTTT. It yields the protein CASSRDRNTDTQYF.

The chain uses TRBV18 and TRBJ1-5, with TRBD1 as a possible D gene (5 bases). Per germline, CDR1 KGHSH and CDR2 LQKENI. This CDR3 spans 15 amino acids. Between the trimmed V and J ends, which lost 6 bases and 1 base, there was a span of 13 bases. The CDR3 loop is CASSPPGGSNQPQHF. For the CDR3, the DNA is TGTGCCAGCTCCCCCCCTGGGGGGAGCAATCAGCCCCAGCATTTT.

The J gene is TRBJ1-1, the V gene TRBV18; 7 positions agree with TRBD1. The J segment lost 4 bases and the V segment lost 2 bases, leaving 10 bases of the junction unmatched. The CDR3 totals 16 residues. The V gene's germline CDR1 is KGHSH and CDR2 LQKENI. For the CDR3, the DNA is TGTGCCAGCTCACCAAAGGGTAGGGGGCTTATCACTGAAGCTTTCTTT. Translated, it gives CASSPKGRGLITEAFF.

The rearrangement joins TRBV27 to TRBJ1-2; D may be TRBD1 (6 bases). The CDR3 is made up of 12 amino acids. Deletions cut 5 bases from V and 7 bases from J, with 11 bases between. Germline lookup yields CDR1 MNHEY and CDR2 SMNVEV (reference sequence). The CDR3 is CASSTGRGGYTF. Here the CDR3 DNA reads TGTGCCAGCAGTACAGGGAGGGGTGGCTACACCTTC.

The V and J genes are TRBV5-1 and TRBJ1-3; the match to TRBD1 covers 10 bases. Unmatched junction bases numbered 6, after V lost 5 bases and J lost 4 bases. The germline CDR1 and CDR2 sequences are SGHRS and YFSETQ. CDR3 length: 15 residues. DNA for the CDR3: TGCGCCAGCAGGCAAGGGACAGGGGCCGGAAACACCATATATTTT. Its translation: CASRQGTGAGNTIYF.

This clone was seen once. J is TRBJ1-2 and V is TRBV6-1; no definite D call. Germline CDR1 is MNHNS and CDR2 is SASEGT. Trimming removed 2 bases from V and 8 bases from J, with 15 bases in between. The CDR3 has 14 residues. The CDR3 sequence: CASSEKEAGVGYTF. CDR3 nucleotide sequence: TGTGCCAGCAGTGAAAAGGAGGCAGGCGTGGGCTACACCTTC.

This clone was recorded once. The chain combines TRBV7-9 with TRBJ1-4; D uncertain. The CDR3 totals 15 residues. Trimming took off 1 base at V and 7 bases at J, with 13 bases between the two ends. Germline V gene sequence: CDR1 SEHNR, CDR2 FQNEAQ (reference sequence). CDR3: CASSLGIRGGEKLFF. CDR3 coding DNA: TGTGCCAGCAGCTTAGGAATCCGGGGAGGTGAAAAACTGTTTTTT.

This clone has just one count. The V and J genes are TRBV2 and TRBJ1-4; D is possibly TRBD1 (6 bases). The CDR3 has 14 amino acids. V lost 2 bases to trimming and J lost 7 bases, with 11 bases between them. Germline V CDR1 and CDR2: SNHLY, FYNNEI. CDR3 DNA sequence: TGTGCCAGCAGTGAAACAGGGAGACCTGAAAAACTGTTTTTT. This translates into CASSETGRPEKLFF.

In its sample, this clone was seen once. The V and J genes are TRBV15 and TRBJ1-4; 9 bases fit TRBD1. The CDR3 length is 16 residues. CDR1 LNHNV and CDR2 YYDKDF come from the germline V gene (reference sequence). Losses at the gene ends were 2 bases for V and 5 bases for J; bases not matched to a gene: 6. The CDR3 DNA sequence: TGTGCCACCAGCAGATCCACCGGGACAGGGAATGAAAAACTGTTTTTT. Translated: CATSRSTGTGNEKLFF.

This clone appeared a few times. The V gene is TRBV19, the J gene TRBJ1-3; D is uncertain. Germline assignment: CDR1 LNHDA and CDR2 SQIVND (reference sequence). There are 13 residues in the CDR3. Trimming stripped 6 bases from V and 0 bases from J, with 6 bases between. CDR3 sequence: CASRFLSGNTIYF. CDR3 coding DNA: TGTGCCAGTAGGTTTCTCTCTGGAAACACCATATATTTT.

This clone came up a few times. The rearrangement joins TRBV5-1 to TRBJ2-5, with 7 positions matching TRBD1. This CDR3 has 13 amino acids. Losses at the gene ends were 1 base for V and 6 bases for J; bases not matched to a gene: 3. The germline V gene encodes CDR1 SGHRS and CDR2 YFSETQ. CDR3 sequence: CASSLQGEKTQYF. The CDR3 bases are TGCGCCAGCAGCTTGCAGGGGGAAAAGACCCAGTACTTC.

This chain joins TRBV12-5 and TRBJ1-2; no definite D call. From germline, CDR1 is LGHNT and CDR2 FRNRAP. This CDR3 comprises 15 residues. Between the trimmed V and J ends, which lost 3 bases and 6 bases, there was a span of 17 bases. CDR3 in DNA: TGTGCTAGTGGTTTTCACCGTCCCGAGGTGGATGGCTACACCTTC. Translation: CASGFHRPEVDGYTF.

The CDR3 region has the DNA TGTGCCAGCCCCACCCCGGGGGGGTCTAACACTGAAGCTTTCTTT. Its translation is CASPTPGGSNTEAFF. The chain couples TRBV28 to TRBJ1-1, with TRBD1 as a possible D gene (5 bases). The CDR3 sequence is 15 residues long. Germline V CDR1 and CDR2: MDHEN, SYDVKM. The V and J ends lost 8 bases and 2 bases respectively, with 18 bases between them. The full variable domain, with the rest looked up from reference TRBV28 and TRBJ1-1, is DVKVTQSSRYLVKRTGEKVFLECVQDMDHENMFWYRQDPGLGLRLIYFSYDVKMKEKGDIPEGYSVSREKKERFSLILESASTNQTSMYLCASPTPGGSNTEAFFGQGTRLTVV.

This chain uses TRBV5-6 with TRBJ2-3, with 7 bases aligning to TRBD1. CDR1 is SGHDT and CDR2 is YYEEEE in the germline V gene. The junction had 2 bases not matched to a gene; V was cut back by 1 base and J by 6 bases. CDR3 length equals 13 residues. Here the CDR3 reads CASSLRRGDTQYF. CDR3 sequence (DNA): TGTGCCAGCAGCTTGCGCAGGGGGGATACGCAGTATTTT.

V gene TRBV5-1 combines with J gene TRBJ2-5, with 7 nucleotides matching TRBD2. The germline V gene encodes CDR1 SGHRS and CDR2 YFSETQ. V was clipped by 1 base and J by 5 bases; unmatched bases: 8. This CDR3 has 15 amino acids. CDR3 sequence: CASSLRGSGGETQYF. The CDR3 bases are TGCGCCAGCAGCTTGCGGGGGTCGGGAGGCGAGACCCAGTACTTC. Using reference TRBV5-1 and TRBJ2-5 for the parts outside the CDR3, the full variable domain is KAGVTQTPRYLIKTRGQQVTLSCSPISGHRSVSWYQQTPGQGLQFLFEYFSETQRNKGNFPGRFSGRQFSNSRSEMNVSTLELGDSALYLCASSLRGSGGETQYFGPGTRLLVL.

V is TRBV7-9 and J is TRBJ1-3; D is unresolved. V gave up 4 bases and J gave up 8 bases, with 12 bases separating them. CDR1 SEHNR and CDR2 FQNEAQ come from the germline V gene (reference sequence). There are 13 residues in the CDR3. The CDR3 sequence: CASSSSYRDTIYF. As DNA, the CDR3 is TGTGCCAGCAGCTCCTCCTATCGAGACACCATATATTTT.

The chain employs TRBV4-1 and TRBJ1-5; D perhaps matches TRBD1 (6 bases). This CDR3 comprises 15 residues. CDR1 is MGHRA and CDR2 is YSYEKL in the germline V gene. Trimming cost V 1 base and J 7 bases, with 14 bases left between them. CDR3 sequence reads: CASSQGIGGGQPQHF. In nucleotides, the CDR3 is TGCGCCAGCAGCCAAGGTATAGGGGGAGGGCAGCCCCAGCATTTT.

This chain connects TRBV19 to TRBJ1-4; D perhaps matches TRBD1 (5 bases). The germline V gene has CDR1 LNHDA and CDR2 SQIVND (reference sequence). Trimming removed 5 bases at V and 6 bases at J, with 13 bases between. CDR3 length: 14 amino acids. CDR3 nucleotide sequence: TGTGCCAGTAGTTTCCGGGACTCCGATGAAAAACTGTTTTTT. This gives the protein CASSFRDSDEKLFF.

The chain links TRBV6-1 to TRBJ1-2; D may be TRBD1 (6 bases). Trimming stripped 5 bases from V and 5 bases from J, with 12 bases between. CDR3 length equals 13 residues. The germline V gene encodes CDR1 MNHNS and CDR2 SASEGT. The CDR3, as DNA: TGTGCCAGCAGTACAGGGTTGGGTTATGGCTACACCTTC. Protein product: CASSTGLGYGYTF.

CDR3 nucleotides: TGCGCCAGCAGCTTGGGGGGCCCAACCAGCGAGCAGTACTTC. As protein: CASSLGGPTSEQYF. The chain employs TRBV5-1 and TRBJ2-7; D is perhaps TRBD1 (5 bases). The germline CDR1 and CDR2 sequences are SGHRS and YFSETQ. V lost 0 bases and J 6 bases, leaving 13 bases between the germline ends. The CDR3 extends over 14 amino acids.

The chain has TRBV11-3 and TRBJ2-5, with 8 positions matching TRBD2. Looked up from germline, CDR1 is SGHNT and CDR2 is YENEEA. CDR3 length: 12 amino acids. With V trimmed by 5 bases and J by 13 bases, 9 bases remained unmatched. The CDR3 DNA reads as TGTGCCAGCAGCGATGGGGTCGGGACTAGGTACTTC. It yields the protein CASSDGVGTRYF.

The chain employs TRBV7-2 and TRBJ1-1, with 11 positions matching TRBD1. J gave up 10 bases and V 5 bases, and 15 bases lay outside the gene matches. Germline-derived CDR1 and CDR2 are SGHTA and FQGNSA. The CDR3 has 16 residues. CDR3 nucleotide sequence: TGTGCCAGCAGCACAGCCCCGGGACAGGGGGGCCCCGGAGCTTTCTTT. This gives the protein CASSTAPGQGGPGAFF.

V is TRBV5-1 and J is TRBJ2-3; 8 nucleotides align to TRBD1. Germline V CDR1 and CDR2: SGHRS, YFSETQ. Trimming cost V 5 bases and J 0 bases; bases outside gene matches: 8. This CDR3 is 16 amino acids long. The CDR3 is CASRPGQGASTDTQYF. The CDR3 bases are TGCGCCAGCAGACCCGGACAGGGCGCAAGCACAGATACGCAGTATTTT.

The chain links TRBV5-6 to TRBJ2-5, with 11 bases aligning to TRBD1. V was pared by 3 bases and J by 5 bases, with 6 bases of the junction left unmatched. This CDR3 is 15 amino acids long. CDR1 SGHDT and CDR2 YYEEEE come from the germline V gene. The CDR3 DNA is TGTGCCAGCAGCTCCGGACAGGGGGCCGGGGAGACCCAGTACTTC. Its protein is CASSSGQGAGETQYF.